Shown below are 3 T cell receptor beta chains from a single sample sequenced in a study of identifying expanded T cells in peripheral blood. Measured with immunoSEQ multiplex PCR; TCRdb has only the in-frame clones, and not every one. This table holds 70,000 or so clones, roughly nine tenths found once. Sequences were obtained from blood. These receptors all come from a person aged 18 to 69 in good health.

The genes are TRBV10-3 and TRBJ1-5; 7 nucleotides align to TRBD1. V trimming: 10 bases; J trimming: 5 bases; junction bases outside the gene matches: 8. This CDR3 spans 13 amino acids. Germline-derived CDR1 and CDR2 are ENHRY and SYGVKD. CDR3: CATTGAADQPQHF. The CDR3 nucleotides are TGTGCCACCACAGGGGCTGCCGATCAGCCCCAGCATTTT.

J is TRBJ1-4 and V is TRBV7-8, with 7 bases aligning to TRBD1. The junction had 13 bases not matched to a gene; V was cut back by 2 bases and J by 7 bases. The CDR3 is 17 residues long. From germline, CDR1 is SGHVS and CDR2 FQNEAQ. The CDR3 sequence is CASSLKRTGRGAEKLFF. The CDR3 nucleotides read TGTGCCAGCAGCTTAAAAAGGACAGGAAGAGGGGCTGAAAAACTGTTTTTT.

The V call is TRBV6-6, the J call TRBJ1-5; possibly TRBD1 for D (6 bases). Germline CDR1 is MNHNY and CDR2 is SVGAGI (reference sequence). The V end was cut by 4 bases, the J end by 7 bases, with 14 bases between. This CDR3 is built from 14 residues. The CDR3 region has the DNA TGTGCCAGCAGTTCCCAAGGGGGAAAGCAGCCCCAGCATTTT. Translated: CASSSQGGKQPQHF.